This TCR beta chain was captured in a study of shared clonotypes between healthy human individuals. V lost 6 bases to trimming and J lost 5 bases; unmatched junction nucleotides: 8. The CDR3 is made up of 14 amino acids. Per germline, CDR1 ENHRY and CDR2 SYGVKD. Splitting the CD4+ cells yielded a CD45RA+ naive subset and a CD45RA-negative memory subset. Notes on the study in general: Generally, naive subsets came out with larger estimated richness than memory subsets. Large sequencing depth failed to make sorted-subset sequencing complete, rarefaction showed.

Original processing methods: ImmunoSEQ only sent back junction sequences with no quality scores, so filtering was done differently. Data came from immunoSEQ multiplex PCR; TCRdb stores just in-frame clones and leaves some out. Clone size and the V and J calls come from that table; the DNA yielded D and trimming. Of about 2 million clones in the sample, roughly 94% were seen once. Remarks on this clone: Antigen: not known.

The source is a man aged 18 to 30 in good health. The rearrangement uses TRBV10-3 and TRBJ2-7; 9 bases align to TRBD2. The sequenced sample was naive CD4+ T cells sorted from blood. The subset was: CD45RA+ positively selected. CDR3 bases: TGTGCCATCAGGGCCGGGACTAGCAGCCACGAGCAGTACTTC. Amino acid sequence: CAIRAGTSSHEQYF.